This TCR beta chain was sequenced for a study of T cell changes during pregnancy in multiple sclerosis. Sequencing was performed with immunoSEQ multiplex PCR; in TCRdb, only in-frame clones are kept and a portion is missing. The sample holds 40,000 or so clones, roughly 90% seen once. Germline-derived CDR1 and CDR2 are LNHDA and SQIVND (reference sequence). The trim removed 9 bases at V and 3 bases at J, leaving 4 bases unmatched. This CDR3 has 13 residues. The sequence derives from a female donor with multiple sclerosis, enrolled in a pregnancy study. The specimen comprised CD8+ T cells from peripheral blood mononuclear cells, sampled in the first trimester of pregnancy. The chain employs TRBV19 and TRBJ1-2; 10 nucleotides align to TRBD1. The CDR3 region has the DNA TGTGCCAGCCTGACAGGGGGCGACTATGGCTACACCTTC. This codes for CASLTGGDYGYTF.